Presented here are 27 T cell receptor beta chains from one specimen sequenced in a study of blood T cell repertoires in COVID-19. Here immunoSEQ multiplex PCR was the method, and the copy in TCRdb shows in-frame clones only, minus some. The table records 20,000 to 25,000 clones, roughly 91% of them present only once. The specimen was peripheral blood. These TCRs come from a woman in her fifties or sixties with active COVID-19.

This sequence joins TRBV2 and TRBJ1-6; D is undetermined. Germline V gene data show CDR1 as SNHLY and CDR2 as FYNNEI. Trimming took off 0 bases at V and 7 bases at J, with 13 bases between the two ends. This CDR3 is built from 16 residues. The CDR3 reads CASSEALGVGNSPLHF. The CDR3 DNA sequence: TGTGCCAGCAGTGAAGCCCTCGGGGTCGGAAATTCACCCCTCCACTTT.

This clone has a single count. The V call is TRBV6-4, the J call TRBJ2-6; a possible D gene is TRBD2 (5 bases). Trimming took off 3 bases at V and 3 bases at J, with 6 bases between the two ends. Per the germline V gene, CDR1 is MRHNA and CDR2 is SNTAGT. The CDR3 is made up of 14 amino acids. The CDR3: CASSEEGGANVLTF. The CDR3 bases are TGTGCCAGCAGTGAAGAGGGTGGGGCCAACGTCCTGACTTTC.

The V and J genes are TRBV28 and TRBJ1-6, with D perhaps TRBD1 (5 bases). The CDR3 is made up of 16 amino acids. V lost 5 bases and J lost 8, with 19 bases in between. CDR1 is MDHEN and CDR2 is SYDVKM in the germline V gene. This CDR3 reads CASSPPGRVLDSPLHF. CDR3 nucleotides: TGTGCCAGCAGTCCCCCGGGCAGGGTTTTGGATTCACCCCTCCACTTT. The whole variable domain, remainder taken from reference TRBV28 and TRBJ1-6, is DVKVTQSSRYLVKRTGEKVFLECVQDMDHENMFWYRQDPGLGLRLIYFSYDVKMKEKGDIPEGYSVSREKKERFSLILESASTNQTSMYLCASSPPGRVLDSPLHFGNGTRLTVT.

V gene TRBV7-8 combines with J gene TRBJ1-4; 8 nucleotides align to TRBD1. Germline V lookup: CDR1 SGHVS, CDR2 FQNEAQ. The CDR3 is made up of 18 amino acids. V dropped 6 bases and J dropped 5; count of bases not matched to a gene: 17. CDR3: CASRGGVDRVELNEKLFF. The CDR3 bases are TGTGCCAGCAGGGGGGGTGTGGACAGGGTCGAATTGAATGAAAAACTGTTTTTT.

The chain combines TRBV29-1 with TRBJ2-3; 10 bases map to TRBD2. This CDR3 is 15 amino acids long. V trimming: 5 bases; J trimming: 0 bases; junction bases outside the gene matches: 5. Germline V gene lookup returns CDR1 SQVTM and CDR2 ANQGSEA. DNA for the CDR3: TGCAGCGTTAAAGGACTAGCGGTTAGCACAGATACGCAGTATTTT. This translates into CSVKGLAVSTDTQYF.

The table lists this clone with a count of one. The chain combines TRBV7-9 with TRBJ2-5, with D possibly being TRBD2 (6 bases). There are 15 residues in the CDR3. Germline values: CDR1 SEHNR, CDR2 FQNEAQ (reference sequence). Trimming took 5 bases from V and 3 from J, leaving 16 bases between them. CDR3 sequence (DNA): TGTGCCAGCAGCCATCCGGGAGATTGGAAAGAGACCCAGTACTTC. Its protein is CASSHPGDWKETQYF.

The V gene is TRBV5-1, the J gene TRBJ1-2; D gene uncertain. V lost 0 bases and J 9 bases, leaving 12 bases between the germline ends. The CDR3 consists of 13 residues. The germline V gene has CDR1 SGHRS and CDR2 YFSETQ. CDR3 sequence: CASSLGGDSSYTF. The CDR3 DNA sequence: TGCGCCAGCAGCTTGGGAGGAGATAGCAGCTACACCTTC.

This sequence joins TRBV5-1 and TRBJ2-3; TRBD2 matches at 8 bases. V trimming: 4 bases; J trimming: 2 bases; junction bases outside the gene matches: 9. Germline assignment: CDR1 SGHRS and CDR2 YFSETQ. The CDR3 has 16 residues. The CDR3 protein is CASSSAGLGTTDTQYF. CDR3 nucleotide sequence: TGCGCCAGCAGCAGCGCGGGACTAGGGACCACAGATACGCAGTATTTT.

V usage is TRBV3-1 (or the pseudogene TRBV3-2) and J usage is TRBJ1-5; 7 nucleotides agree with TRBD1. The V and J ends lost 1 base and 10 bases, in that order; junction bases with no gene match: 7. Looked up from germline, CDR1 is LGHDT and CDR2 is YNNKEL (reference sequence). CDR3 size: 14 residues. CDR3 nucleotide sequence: TGTGCCAGCAGCCAAGCTGGGGACAGTTCCCCCCAGCATTTT. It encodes CASSQAGDSSPQHF.

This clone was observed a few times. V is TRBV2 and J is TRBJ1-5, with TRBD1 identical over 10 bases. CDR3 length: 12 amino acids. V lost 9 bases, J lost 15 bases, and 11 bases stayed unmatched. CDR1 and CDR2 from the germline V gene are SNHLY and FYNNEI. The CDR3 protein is CARGDRTGGMHF. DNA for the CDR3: TGTGCCAGAGGGGATCGGACAGGGGGAATGCATTTT.

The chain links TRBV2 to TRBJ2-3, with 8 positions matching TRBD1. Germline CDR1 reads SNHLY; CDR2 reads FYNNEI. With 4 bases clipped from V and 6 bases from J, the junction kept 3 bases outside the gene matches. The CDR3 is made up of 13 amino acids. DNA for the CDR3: TGTGCCAGCAGTGTAGACAGGGGCGATACGCAGTATTTT. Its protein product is CASSVDRGDTQYF.

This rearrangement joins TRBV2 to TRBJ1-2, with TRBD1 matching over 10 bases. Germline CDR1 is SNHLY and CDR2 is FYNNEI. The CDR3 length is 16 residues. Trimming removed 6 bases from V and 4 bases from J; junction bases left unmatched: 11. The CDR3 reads CASRGDRGISSYGYTF. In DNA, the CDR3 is TGTGCCAGCAGAGGGGACAGGGGAATTTCAAGCTATGGCTACACCTTC. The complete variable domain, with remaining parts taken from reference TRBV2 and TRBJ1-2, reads EPEVTQTPSHQVTQMGQEVILRCVPISNHLYFYWYRQILGQKVEFLVSFYNNEISEKSEIFDDQFSVERPDGSNFTLKIRSTKLEDSAMYFCASRGDRGISSYGYTFGSGTRLTVV.

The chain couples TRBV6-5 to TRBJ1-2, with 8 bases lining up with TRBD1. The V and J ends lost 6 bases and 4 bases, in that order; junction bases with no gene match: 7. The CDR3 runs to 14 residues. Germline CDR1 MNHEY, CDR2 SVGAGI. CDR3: CASRPPGGSYGYTF. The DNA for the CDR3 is TGTGCCAGCAGACCCCCAGGGGGCAGCTATGGCTACACCTTC.

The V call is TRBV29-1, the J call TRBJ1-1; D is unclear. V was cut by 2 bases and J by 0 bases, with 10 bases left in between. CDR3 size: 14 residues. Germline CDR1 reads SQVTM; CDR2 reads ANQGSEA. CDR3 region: CSVERGRVNTEAFF. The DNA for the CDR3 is TGCAGCGTTGAACGAGGGAGGGTGAACACTGAAGCTTTCTTT.

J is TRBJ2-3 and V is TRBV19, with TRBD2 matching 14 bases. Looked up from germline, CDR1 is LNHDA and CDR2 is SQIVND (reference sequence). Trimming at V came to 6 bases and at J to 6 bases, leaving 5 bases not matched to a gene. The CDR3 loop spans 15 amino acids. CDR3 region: CASRTSGGAWDTQYF. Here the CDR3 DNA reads TGTGCCAGTAGGACTAGCGGGGGGGCTTGGGATACGCAGTATTTT.

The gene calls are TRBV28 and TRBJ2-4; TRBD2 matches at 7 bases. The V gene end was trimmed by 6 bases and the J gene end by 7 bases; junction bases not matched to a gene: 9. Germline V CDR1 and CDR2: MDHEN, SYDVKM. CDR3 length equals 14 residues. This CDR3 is CASSPQVGGNIQYF. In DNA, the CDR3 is TGTGCCAGCAGCCCCCAGGTGGGAGGGAACATTCAGTACTTC.

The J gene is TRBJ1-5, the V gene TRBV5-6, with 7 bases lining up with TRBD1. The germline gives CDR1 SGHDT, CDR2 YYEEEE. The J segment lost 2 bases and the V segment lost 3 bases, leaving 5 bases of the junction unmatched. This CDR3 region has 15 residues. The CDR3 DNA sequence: TGTGCCAGCAGCTGGGGAGGACAGGGCAATCAGCCCCAGCATTTT. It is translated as CASSWGGQGNQPQHF.

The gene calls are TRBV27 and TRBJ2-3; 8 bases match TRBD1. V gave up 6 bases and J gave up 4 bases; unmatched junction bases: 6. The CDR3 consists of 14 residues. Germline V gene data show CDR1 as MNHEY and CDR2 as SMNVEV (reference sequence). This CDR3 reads CASRLTGVADTQYF. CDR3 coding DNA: TGTGCCAGCAGGCTGACAGGGGTGGCAGATACGCAGTATTTT.

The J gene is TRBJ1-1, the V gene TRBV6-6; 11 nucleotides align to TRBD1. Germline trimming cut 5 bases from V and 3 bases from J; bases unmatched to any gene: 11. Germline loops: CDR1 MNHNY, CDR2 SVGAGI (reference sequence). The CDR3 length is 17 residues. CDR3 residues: CASSRRDRGLADTEAFF. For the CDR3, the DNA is TGTGCCAGCAGTCGGAGGGACAGGGGGTTGGCAGACACTGAAGCTTTCTTT.

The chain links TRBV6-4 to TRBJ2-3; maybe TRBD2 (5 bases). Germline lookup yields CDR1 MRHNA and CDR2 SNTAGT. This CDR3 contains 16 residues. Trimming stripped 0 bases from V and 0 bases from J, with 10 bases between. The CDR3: CASSDSTSGSTDTQYF. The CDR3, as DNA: TGTGCCAGCAGTGACTCGACAAGCGGAAGCACAGATACGCAGTATTTT.

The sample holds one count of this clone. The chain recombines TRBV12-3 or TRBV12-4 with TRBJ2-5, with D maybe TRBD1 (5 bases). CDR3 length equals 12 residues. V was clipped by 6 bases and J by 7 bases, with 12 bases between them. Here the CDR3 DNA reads TGTGCCAGCAGCTACGAAAGGGGGACCCAGTACTTC. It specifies CASSYERGTQYF.

The CDR3 region is CSVAGQGDGYTF. The CDR3 DNA reads as TGCAGCGTTGCAGGACAGGGGGATGGCTACACCTTC. The gene calls are TRBV29-1 and TRBJ1-2, with TRBD1 matching over 10 bases. Germline lookup yields CDR1 SQVTM and CDR2 ANQGSEA. With 4 bases clipped from V and 6 bases from J, the junction kept 2 bases outside the gene matches. The CDR3 has 12 residues.

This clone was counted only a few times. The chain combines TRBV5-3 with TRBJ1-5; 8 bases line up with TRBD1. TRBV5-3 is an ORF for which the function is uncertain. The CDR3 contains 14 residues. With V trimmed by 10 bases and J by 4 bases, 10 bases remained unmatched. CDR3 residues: CAGNRGKRNQPQHF. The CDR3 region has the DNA TGTGCCGGCAACAGGGGGAAGAGAAATCAGCCCCAGCATTTT.

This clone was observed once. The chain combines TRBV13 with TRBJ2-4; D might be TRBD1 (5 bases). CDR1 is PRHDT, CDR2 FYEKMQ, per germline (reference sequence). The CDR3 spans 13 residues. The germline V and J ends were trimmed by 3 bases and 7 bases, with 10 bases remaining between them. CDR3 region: CASSFTKGNIQYF. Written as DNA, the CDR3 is TGTGCCAGCAGCTTCACGAAGGGGAACATTCAGTACTTC.

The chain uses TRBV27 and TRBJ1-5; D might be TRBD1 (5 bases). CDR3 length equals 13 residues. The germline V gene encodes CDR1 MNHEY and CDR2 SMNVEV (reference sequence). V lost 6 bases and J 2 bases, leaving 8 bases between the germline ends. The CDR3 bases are TGTGCCAGCAGCAGGGTGGGCAATCAGCCCCAGCATTTT. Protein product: CASSRVGNQPQHF.

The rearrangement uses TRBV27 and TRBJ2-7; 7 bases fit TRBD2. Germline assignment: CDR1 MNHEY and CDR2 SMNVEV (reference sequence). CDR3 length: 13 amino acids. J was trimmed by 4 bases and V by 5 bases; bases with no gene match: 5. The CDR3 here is CASSRAGWYEQYF. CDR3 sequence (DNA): TGTGCCAGCAGTCGAGCGGGGTGGTACGAGCAGTACTTC.

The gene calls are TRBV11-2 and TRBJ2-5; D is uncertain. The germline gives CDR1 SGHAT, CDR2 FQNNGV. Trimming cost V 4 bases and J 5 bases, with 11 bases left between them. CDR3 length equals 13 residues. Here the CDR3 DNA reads TGTGCCAGCAGCTCATCTGTCCGGGAGACCCAGTACTTC. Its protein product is CASSSSVRETQYF.